This TCR beta chain was documented in a study of T-cell reconstitution after alpha-beta-depleted transplantation in children. This CDR3 region has 14 residues. V lost 1 base and J 1 base, leaving 7 bases between the germline ends. Germline values: CDR1 DFQATT, CDR2 SNEGSKA (reference sequence). Unique molecular identifiers were used to barcode this TCRbeta library. TCRdb independently ran MiXCR on the PCR reads; one entry per CDR3 protein. Seen here are 95,000 to 150,000 distinct CDR3 sequences, roughly 23% observed once, and the top ten hold approximately 10%. The sample consisted of PBMCs, mostly from graft donor cells, taken 180 days after TCRalphabeta/CD19-depleted stem cell transplant. The clonotype was recovered from a male patient between 2 and 15 years old who had a stem cell transplant for chronic granulomatous disease, so the T cells may come from the graft donor. This chain uses TRBV20-1 with TRBJ2-2; D is unresolved. The CDR3 sequence is CSARVGWNTGELFF. The CDR3 DNA reads TGCAGTGCTAGAGTTGGCTGGAACACCGGGGAGCTGTTTTTT.